This passage covers 11 T cell receptor beta chains from one sample sequenced in a study of T cell responses to AZD1222 COVID-19 vaccine. The repertoire was sequenced with immunoSEQ multiplex PCR; TCRdb's copy has only in-frame clones and lacks some. This sample yields 150,000 or so clones, of which roughly nine tenths are seen a single time; approximately 1.3% belongs to the top ten. The sample in question was peripheral blood, obtained 28 days after the second AZD1222 dose. The source is an adult who received the AZD1222 COVID-19 vaccine.

The rearrangement uses TRBV5-4 and TRBJ1-1; unclear D gene. Trimming stripped 1 base from V and 6 bases from J, with 10 bases between. CDR3 length: 13 amino acids. Per the germline V gene, CDR1 is SGHNT and CDR2 is YYREEE (reference sequence). CDR3 loop: CASSLTFQAEAFF. The CDR3 DNA is TGTGCCAGCAGCTTGACGTTCCAAGCTGAAGCTTTCTTT.

V is TRBV4-1 and J is TRBJ2-5; D tentatively fits TRBD1 or TRBD2 (5 bases each). Germline lookup yields CDR1 MGHRA and CDR2 YSYEKL. V lost 1 base, J lost 6 bases, and 15 bases lay in between. The CDR3 contains 15 residues. CDR3 protein: CASSQVGLGTKTQYF. The CDR3 bases are TGCGCCAGCAGCCAAGTGGGTCTTGGGACGAAGACCCAGTACTTC.

The rearrangement joins TRBV3-1 (or the pseudogene TRBV3-2) to TRBJ2-7, with 9 bases lining up with TRBD1. The CDR3 spans 14 residues. Per germline, CDR1 LGHDT and CDR2 YNNKEL (reference sequence). Trimming at V came to 4 bases and at J to 6 bases, leaving 7 bases not matched to a gene. The CDR3 loop reads CASSPGTGYREQYF. The CDR3 coding sequence is TGTGCCAGCAGCCCCGGGACAGGGTACCGCGAGCAGTACTTC.

V and J are TRBV2 and TRBJ1-2, with D possibly being TRBD1 (5 bases). This CDR3 region has 16 residues. From germline, CDR1 is SNHLY and CDR2 FYNNEI. Trimming left V 1 base short and J 0 bases short, with 12 bases between. CDR3 residues: CASSEVPWTTNYGYTF. The CDR3 DNA sequence: TGTGCCAGCAGTGAAGTCCCATGGACAACTAACTATGGCTACACCTTC.

The V call is TRBV18, the J call TRBJ1-2; unclear D gene. Per the germline V gene, CDR1 is KGHSH and CDR2 is LQKENI. The CDR3 runs to 15 residues. V was pared by 3 bases and J by 7 bases, with 18 bases between. The CDR3, as DNA: TGTGCCAGCTCACCGGCGGGGTCTCCCCTTCCTGGCTACACCTTC. It specifies CASSPAGSPLPGYTF. Combining the CDR3 with reference TRBV18 and TRBJ1-2 gives the whole variable domain NAGVMQNPRHLVRRRGQEARLRCSPMKGHSHVYWYRQLPEEGLKFMVYLQKENIIDESGMPKERFSAEFPKEGPSILRIQQVVRGDSAAYFCASSPAGSPLPGYTFGSGTRLTVV.

The chain uses TRBV7-2 and TRBJ2-7; D might be TRBD2 (6 bases). This CDR3 has 14 amino acids. With 5 bases removed from V and 0 bases from J, the gap between germline ends came to 11 bases. Germline CDR1 and CDR2: SGHTA and FQGNSA. The CDR3 DNA sequence: TGTGCCAGCAGCGGTAGCGGAACCTCCTACGAGCAGTACTTC. This codes for CASSGSGTSYEQYF.

Here the CDR3 DNA reads TGTGCCAGCAGTCGACCGGGACAGGGGCCTTTCTTT. Its translation is CASSRPGQGPFF. The J gene is TRBJ1-1, the V gene TRBV7-9; 10 bases map to TRBD1. V shed 6 bases and J 12 bases; nucleotides not matched to a gene: 7. Germline V gene data show CDR1 as SEHNR and CDR2 as FQNEAQ (reference sequence). CDR3 size: 12 residues.

The rearrangement links TRBV19 to TRBJ1-2; D is unclear. This CDR3 has 13 amino acids. Germline V lookup: CDR1 LNHDA, CDR2 SQIVND (reference sequence). V shed 7 bases and J shed 2 bases, with 11 bases lying between them. The CDR3 is CASKRASNYGYTF. In DNA, the CDR3 is TGTGCCAGTAAGCGGGCCTCAAACTATGGCTACACCTTC.

This chain uses TRBV11-2 with TRBJ1-1; D not certain. In germline, CDR1 is SGHAT, CDR2 FQNNGV. V was clipped by 2 bases and J by 12 bases, with 10 bases between them. There are 11 residues in the CDR3. CDR3 DNA: TGTGCCAGCAGCTTAAACCGGGTTACTTTCTTT. Residues: CASSLNRVTFF.

This clone was seen a handful of times. J is TRBJ1-2 and V is TRBV25-1, with D uncertain. Trimming cost V 5 bases and J 2 bases, with 18 bases left between them. Germline loops: CDR1 MGHDK, CDR2 SYGVNS. This CDR3 has 16 amino acids. CDR3 protein: CASSPASRTVNYGYTF. The CDR3 DNA is TGTGCCAGCAGTCCGGCATCACGCACCGTAAACTATGGCTACACCTTC.

Remarks on this clone: The junction departs from germline at one end; a sequencing error may be responsible. The chain joins TRBV20-1 to TRBJ1-1; TRBD1 is a possible D gene (5 bases). The germline gives CDR1 DFQATT, CDR2 SNEGSKA (reference sequence). The CDR3 consists of 11 residues. The CDR3 loop reads CSARDSTEAFF. CDR3 sequence (DNA): TGCAGTGCTCGAGACAGCACTGAAGCTTTCTTT.